Below, 7 T cell receptor beta chains from the same sample are listed, as sequenced in a study of T cells after somatic rescue of genetic block. Libraries were prepared by immunoSEQ multiplex PCR; TCRdb keeps only in-frame clonotypes and omits some of them. The repertoire holds some 15,000 clones, with 70% to 80% as singletons. The sequencing sample was made of peripheral blood mononuclear cells (PBMCs). The receptors here all came from a boy aged 5-17 years.

The chain links TRBV5-1 to TRBJ1-5; D possibly corresponds to TRBD1 (6 bases). CDR3 size: 14 residues. Germline CDR1 is SGHRS and CDR2 is YFSETQ. Trimming took off 1 base at V and 3 bases at J, with 8 bases between the two ends. The CDR3 spells CASSLQGPNQPQHF. In DNA, the CDR3 is TGCGCCAGCAGCTTGCAGGGGCCCAATCAGCCCCAGCATTTT.

The genes are TRBV5-5 and TRBJ1-1, with 10 nucleotides matching TRBD1. Germline trimming cut 0 bases from V and 6 bases from J; bases unmatched to any gene: 2. The CDR3 has 14 amino acids. Per germline, CDR1 SGHKS and CDR2 YYEKEE (reference sequence). CDR3 sequence: CASSLGQGASEAFF. CDR3 coding DNA: TGTGCCAGCAGCTTGGGACAGGGGGCTTCTGAAGCTTTCTTT.

The chain employs TRBV27 and TRBJ1-5, with TRBD1 matching over 9 bases. Trimming removed 8 bases from V and 1 base from J; junction bases left unmatched: 3. The CDR3 has 14 amino acids. Germline V CDR1 and CDR2: MNHEY, SMNVEV (reference sequence). The CDR3 region is CASGGQGSNQPQHF. The CDR3 DNA is TGTGCCAGCGGGGGACAGGGAAGCAATCAGCCCCAGCATTTT.

This clone turned up a few times. V usage is TRBV6-5 and J usage is TRBJ2-7; D may be TRBD1 or TRBD2 (5 bases each). V was shortened by 5 bases and J by 0 bases, with 11 bases between the two germline ends. CDR1 and CDR2 (germline): MNHEY, SVGAGI. This CDR3 has 14 amino acids. The CDR3 loop reads CASSIGTYSYEQYF. The CDR3 bases are TGTGCCAGCAGTATCGGGACGTACTCCTACGAGCAGTACTTC.

The chain uses TRBV30 and TRBJ2-5; D remains ambiguous. Germline V lookup: CDR1 GTSNPN, CDR2 SVGIG (reference sequence). V was shortened by 2 bases and J by 8 bases, with 9 bases between the two germline ends. This CDR3 region has 11 residues. The CDR3 spells CAWSPSLTQYF. Here the CDR3 DNA reads TGTGCCTGGAGTCCGTCCCTCACCCAGTACTTC. The whole variable domain, remainder taken from reference TRBV30 and TRBJ2-5, is SQTIHQWPATLVQPVGSPLSLECTVEGTSNPNLYWYRQAAGRGLQLLFYSVGIGQISSEVPQNLSASRPQDRQFILSSKKLLLSDSGFYLCAWSPSLTQYFGPGTRLLVL.

This chain connects TRBV6-5 to TRBJ1-6; D is undetermined. CDR3 length: 15 amino acids. The germline V gene has CDR1 MNHEY and CDR2 SVGAGI. V was trimmed by 0 bases and J by 7 bases, leaving 10 bases between them. CDR3 bases: TGTGCCAGCAGTTACTCTAACAGAGGGAATTCACCCCTCCACTTT. Protein sequence: CASSYSNRGNSPLHF.

The CDR3 DNA reads as TGTGCCAGCAGCTCCTTAGTTCTCGCCGGGGAGCTGTTTTTT. Amino acids: CASSSLVLAGELFF. The chain links TRBV5-4 to TRBJ2-2, with D uncertain. V shed 3 bases and J shed 6 bases, with 12 bases lying between them. This CDR3 spans 14 amino acids. Germline values: CDR1 SGHNT, CDR2 YYREEE (reference sequence). The full variable domain, rest sourced from reference TRBV5-4 and TRBJ2-2, is ETGVTQSPTHLIKTRGQQVTLRCSSQSGHNTVSWYQQALGQGPQFIFQYYREEENGRGNFPPRFSGLQFPNYSSELNVNALELDDSALYLCASSSLVLAGELFFGEGSRLTVL.